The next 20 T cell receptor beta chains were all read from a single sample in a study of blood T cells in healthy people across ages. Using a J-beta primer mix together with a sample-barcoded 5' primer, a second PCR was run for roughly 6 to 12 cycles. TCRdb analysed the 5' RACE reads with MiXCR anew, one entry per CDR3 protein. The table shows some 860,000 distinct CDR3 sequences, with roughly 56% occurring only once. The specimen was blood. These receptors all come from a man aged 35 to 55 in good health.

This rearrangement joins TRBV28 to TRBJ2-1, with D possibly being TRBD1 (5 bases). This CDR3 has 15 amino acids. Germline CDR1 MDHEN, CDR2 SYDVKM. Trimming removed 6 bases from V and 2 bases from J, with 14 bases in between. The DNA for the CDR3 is TGTGCCAGCAGGTCAGACAGTACGACCTACAATGAGCAGTTCTTC. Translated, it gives CASRSDSTTYNEQFF.

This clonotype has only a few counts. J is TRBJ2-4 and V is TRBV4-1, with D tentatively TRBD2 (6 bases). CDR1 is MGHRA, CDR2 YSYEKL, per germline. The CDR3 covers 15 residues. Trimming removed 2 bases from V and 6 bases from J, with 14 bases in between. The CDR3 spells CASSQFPSRGNIQYF. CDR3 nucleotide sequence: TGCGCCAGCAGCCAATTCCCCTCGCGGGGAAACATTCAGTACTTC.

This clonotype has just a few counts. CDR3 DNA: TGCAGCGTTCGTGCGTTTCTTGGGAAGGGGGCGAAGGCTGAAGCTTTCTTT. This translates into CSVRAFLGKGAKAEAFF. The chain uses TRBV29-1 and TRBJ1-1; 7 nucleotides agree with TRBD1. Per the germline V gene, CDR1 is SQVTM and CDR2 is ANQGSEA. This CDR3 contains 17 residues. V lost 5 bases to trimming and J lost 6 bases; unmatched junction nucleotides: 21. The full variable domain, rest sourced from reference TRBV29-1 and TRBJ1-1, is SAVISQKPSRDICQRGTSLTIQCQVDSQVTMMFWYRQQPGQSLTLIATANQGSEATYESGFVIDKFPISRPNLTFSTLTVSNMSPEDSSIYLCSVRAFLGKGAKAEAFFGQGTRLTVV.

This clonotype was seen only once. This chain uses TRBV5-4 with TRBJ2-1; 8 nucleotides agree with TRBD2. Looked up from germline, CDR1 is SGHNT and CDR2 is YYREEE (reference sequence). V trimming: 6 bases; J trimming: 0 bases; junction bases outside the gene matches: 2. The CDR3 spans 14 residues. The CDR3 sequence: CASIREGSYNEQFF. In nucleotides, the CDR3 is TGTGCCAGCATCCGGGAGGGCTCCTACAATGAGCAGTTCTTC.

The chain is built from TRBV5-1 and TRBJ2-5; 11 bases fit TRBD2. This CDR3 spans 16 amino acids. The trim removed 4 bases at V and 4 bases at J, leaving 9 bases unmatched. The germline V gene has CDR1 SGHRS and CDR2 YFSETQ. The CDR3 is CASSQGTSGLGETQYF. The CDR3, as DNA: TGCGCCAGCAGCCAGGGGACTAGCGGTTTGGGAGAGACCCAGTACTTC.

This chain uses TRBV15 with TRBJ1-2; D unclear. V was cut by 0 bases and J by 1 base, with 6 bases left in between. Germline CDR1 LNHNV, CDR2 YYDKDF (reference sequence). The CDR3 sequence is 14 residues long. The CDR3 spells CATSRDRVNYGYTF. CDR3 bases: TGTGCCACCAGCAGAGATAGGGTTAACTATGGCTACACCTTC. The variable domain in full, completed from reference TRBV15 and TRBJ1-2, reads DAMVIQNPRYQVTQFGKPVTLSCSQTLNHNVMYWYQQKSSQAPKLLFHYYDKDFNNEADTPDNFQSRRPNTSFCFLDIRSPGLGDTAMYLCATSRDRVNYGYTFGSGTRLTVV.

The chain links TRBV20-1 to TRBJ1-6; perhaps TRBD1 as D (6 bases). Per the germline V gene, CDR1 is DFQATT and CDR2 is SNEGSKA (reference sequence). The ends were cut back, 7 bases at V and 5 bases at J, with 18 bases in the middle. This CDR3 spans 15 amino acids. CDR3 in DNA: TGCAGTGGAAAAGAGGACAGTTCGAATAATTCACCCCTCCACTTT. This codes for CSGKEDSSNNSPLHF.

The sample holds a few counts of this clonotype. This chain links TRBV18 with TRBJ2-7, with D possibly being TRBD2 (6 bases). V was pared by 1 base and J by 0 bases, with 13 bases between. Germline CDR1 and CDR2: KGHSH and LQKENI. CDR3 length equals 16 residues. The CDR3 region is CASSPLRRGSSYEQYF. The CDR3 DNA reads TGTGCCAGCTCACCACTACGGCGGGGCAGCTCCTACGAGCAGTACTTC.

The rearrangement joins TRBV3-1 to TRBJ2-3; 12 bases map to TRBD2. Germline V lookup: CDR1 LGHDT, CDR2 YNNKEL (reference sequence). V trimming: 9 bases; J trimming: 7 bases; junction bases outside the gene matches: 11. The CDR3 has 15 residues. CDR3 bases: TGTGCCAGTTCGACTAGCGGGAGTTTAAGGTATACGCAGTATTTT. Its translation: CASSTSGSLRYTQYF.

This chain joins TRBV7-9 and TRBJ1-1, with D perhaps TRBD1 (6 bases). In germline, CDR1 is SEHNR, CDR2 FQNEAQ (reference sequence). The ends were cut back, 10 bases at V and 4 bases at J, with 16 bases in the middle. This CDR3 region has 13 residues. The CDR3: CATDSLRSTEAFF. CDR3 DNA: TGTGCCACGGACAGCTTAAGGAGCACTGAAGCTTTCTTT.

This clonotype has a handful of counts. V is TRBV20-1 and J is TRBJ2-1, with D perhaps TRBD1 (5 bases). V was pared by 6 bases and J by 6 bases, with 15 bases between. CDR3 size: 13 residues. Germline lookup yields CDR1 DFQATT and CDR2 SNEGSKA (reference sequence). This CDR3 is CSALLTVSNEQFF. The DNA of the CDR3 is TGCAGTGCCCTCCTGACAGTAAGCAATGAGCAGTTCTTC.

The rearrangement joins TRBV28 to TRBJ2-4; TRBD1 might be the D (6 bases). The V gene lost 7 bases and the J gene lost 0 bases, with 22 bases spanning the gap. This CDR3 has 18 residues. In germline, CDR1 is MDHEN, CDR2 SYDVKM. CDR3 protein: CASTSRGQTILAKNIQYF. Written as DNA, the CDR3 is TGTGCCAGCACCTCTCGGGGACAAACAATTTTAGCCAAAAACATTCAGTACTTC.

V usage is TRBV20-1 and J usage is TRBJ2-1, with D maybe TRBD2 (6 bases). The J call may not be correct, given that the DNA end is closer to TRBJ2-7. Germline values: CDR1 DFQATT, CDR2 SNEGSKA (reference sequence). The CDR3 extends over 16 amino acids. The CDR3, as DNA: TGCAGTGCTTCAGTTACGCGGGGTAGGACCTACAATGAGCAGTACTTC. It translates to CSASVTRGRTYNEQYF.

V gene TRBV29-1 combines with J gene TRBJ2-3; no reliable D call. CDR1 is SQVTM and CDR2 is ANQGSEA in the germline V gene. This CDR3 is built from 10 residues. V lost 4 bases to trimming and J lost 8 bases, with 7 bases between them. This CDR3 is CSVGPLTQYF. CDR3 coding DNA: TGCAGCGTTGGCCCTCTTACGCAGTATTTT.

CDR3 sequence (DNA): TGTGCCAGCAGCACGAGAGGAAACAGGGTCTCGAACACCGGGGAGCTGTTTTTT. It codes for CASSTRGNRVSNTGELFF. The chain links TRBV9 to TRBJ2-2; D is possibly TRBD1 (6 bases). Germline V gene lookup returns CDR1 SGDLS and CDR2 YYNGEE. Between the trimmed V and J ends, which lost 4 bases and 0 bases, there was a span of 19 bases. The CDR3 covers 18 residues.

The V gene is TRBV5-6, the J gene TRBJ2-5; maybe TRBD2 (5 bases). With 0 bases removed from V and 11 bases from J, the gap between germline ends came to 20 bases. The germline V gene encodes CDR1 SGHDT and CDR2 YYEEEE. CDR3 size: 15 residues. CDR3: CASSLGLGVNNEQYF. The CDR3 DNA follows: TGTGCCAGCAGCTTGGGACTCGGGGTGAACAATGAGCAGTACTTC.

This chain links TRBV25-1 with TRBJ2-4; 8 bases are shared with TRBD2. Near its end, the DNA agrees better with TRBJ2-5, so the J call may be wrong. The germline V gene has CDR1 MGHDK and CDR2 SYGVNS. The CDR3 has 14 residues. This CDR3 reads CASSESATSGTQYF. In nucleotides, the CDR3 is TGTGCCAGCAGTGAATCGGCAACTAGCGGGACCCAGTACTTC.

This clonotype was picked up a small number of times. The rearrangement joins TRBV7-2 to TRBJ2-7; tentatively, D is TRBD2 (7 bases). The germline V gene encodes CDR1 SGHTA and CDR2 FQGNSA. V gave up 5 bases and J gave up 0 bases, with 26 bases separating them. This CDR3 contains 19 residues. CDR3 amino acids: CASSPTSGATGLTSYEQYF. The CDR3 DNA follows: TGTGCCAGCAGCCCTACCTCAGGGGCCACGGGACTAACCTCCTACGAGCAGTACTTC.

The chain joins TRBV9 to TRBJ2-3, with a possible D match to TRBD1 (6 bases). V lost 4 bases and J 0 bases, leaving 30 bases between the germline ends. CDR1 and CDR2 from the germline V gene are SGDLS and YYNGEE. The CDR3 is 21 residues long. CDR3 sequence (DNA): TGTGCCAGCAGCCCGCAGGGGCGTAGAGAACCGCAACTCTTCAGCACAGATACGCAGTATTTT. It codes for CASSPQGRREPQLFSTDTQYF.

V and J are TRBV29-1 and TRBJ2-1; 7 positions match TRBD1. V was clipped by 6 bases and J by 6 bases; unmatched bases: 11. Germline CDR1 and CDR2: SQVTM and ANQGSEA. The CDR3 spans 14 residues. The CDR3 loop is CSVPGQRTGNEQFF. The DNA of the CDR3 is TGCAGCGTACCGGGACAGCGTACGGGCAATGAGCAGTTCTTC.